The T cell receptor beta chain described here comes from a study of Ad26.COV2.S vaccination and SARS-CoV-2 variants. Study-wide results and caveats: Placebo recipients showed lower spike-specific TCR breadth than vaccinees.

Repertoires were generated with immunoSEQ multiplex PCR, while TCRdb's copy carries only in-frame clones and drops some. This table holds about 480,000 clones, 87% found once. The germline V gene has CDR1 LNHDA and CDR2 SQIVND (reference sequence). This CDR3 is built from 13 residues. The ends were cut back, 7 bases at V and 2 bases at J, with 10 bases in the middle. Treatment reported: around 19 received Ad26.COV2.S at low or high dose, single or two shots; about 5 received placebo; per-sample allocation not given. Day 63 after the first injection of vaccine or placebo was the sampling time. Donor was an adult aged 18-55 years in Boston. Comment on this clone: Its antigen remains unknown.

The TCR was taken from a person between 18 and 65 years old who received the Ad26.COV2.S COVID-19 vaccine or a placebo. The chain is built from TRBV19 and TRBJ2-3; possible D gene TRBD1, 5 bases. The sequenced sample was peripheral blood, obtained in a trial of Ad26.COV2.S vaccine versus placebo. CDR3 amino acids: CASKPGYTDTQYF. In nucleotides, the CDR3 is TGTGCCAGTAAACCAGGGTACACAGATACGCAGTATTTT.